The source of this TCR beta chain is a study of CD8 T cells in Susac syndrome. After extraction with the RNeasy kit, 0.5 to 1 ug of the RNA was reverse transcribed using random hexamers. The immunoSEQ assay covered 54 Vbeta and 13 Jbeta segments for CDR3. MiXCR, applied by TCRdb to the immunoSEQ multiplex PCR reads, yields one record per CDR3 protein. The repertoire holds about 140,000 distinct CDR3 sequences, with 95% as singletons. Both CD4+ and CD8+ T cells were negatively isolated, and TEMRA cells underwent FACS enrichment. The TCR sequence derives from a human donor with Susac syndrome. The sequenced material came from CD4+ T cells from PBMCs.

The CDR3 loop is CASSPSANQPQHF. In DNA, the CDR3 is TGTGCCAGCTCACCGTCGGCCAATCAGCCCCAGCATTTT. The genes are TRBV18 and TRBJ1-5; no reliable D call. V lost 3 bases, J lost 3 bases, and 6 bases lay in between. CDR1 is KGHSH, CDR2 LQKENI, per germline. This CDR3 region has 13 residues.